These T cell receptor beta chains were read from a single sample in a study of PD-1 blockade in mismatch repair-deficient tumors. Profiled with immunoSEQ multiplex PCR; TCRdb holds only in-frame clones, not every one. The table has about 34,000 clones, approximately 80% seen once. This material consisted of PBMCs, taken less than 7 weeks after starting pembrolizumab. Receptors originate from an adult with mismatch repair-deficient cancer. Each CDR3 is given with its conserved first and last residue. A D gene is named only where the DNA matches it firmly. Only some rows state a clone size, as once, few, many or a class for expanded clones.

D gene	clone size	J gene	V gene	CDR3 protein	CDR3 DNA
TRBD1	.	TRBJ1-2	TRBV28	CASSLGGTGRGYGYTF	TGTGCCAGCAGTTTAGGGGGGACAGGGCGAGGGTATGGCTACACCTTC
TRBD2	.	TRBJ2-4	TRBV19	CASTKTSGKNIQYF	TGTGCCAGTACTAAGACTAGCGGGAAAAACATTCAGTACTTC
.	.	TRBJ2-7	TRBV7-9	CASSLSAESYEQYF	TGTGCCAGCAGCTTAAGCGCCGAATCCTACGAGCAGTACTTC
.	.	TRBJ2-7	TRBV9	CASSVTPGGYEQYF	TGTGCCAGCAGCGTCACCCCCGGGGGCTACGAGCAGTACTTC
TRBD1	few	TRBJ2-7	TRBV5-4	CASSPWDRGYEQYF	TGTGCCAGCAGCCCGTGGGACAGGGGCTACGAGCAGTACTTC
.	.	TRBJ2-7	TRBV11-1	CASSLEEVGPSSYEQYF	TGTGCCAGCAGCTTAGAAGAAGTGGGCCCCAGCTCCTACGAGCAGTACTTC
TRBD1	.	TRBJ2-3	TRBV11-2	CASSFPGTDQDTQYF	TGTGCCAGCAGCTTTCCCGGGACAGACCAAGATACGCAGTATTTT
TRBD1	few	TRBJ2-7	TRBV5-1	CASSLYQTGGTYEQYF	TGCGCCAGCAGCTTATACCAGACAGGGGGCACCTACGAGCAGTACTTC
TRBD1	.	TRBJ2-2	TRBV15	CATSRGTGTNTGELFF	TGTGCCACCAGCAGAGGGACAGGGACAAACACCGGGGAGCTGTTTTTT
.	.	TRBJ1-4	TRBV28	CASSQHGIGNEKLFF	TGTGCCAGCAGCCAACACGGGATAGGGAATGAAAAACTGTTTTTT
.	.	TRBJ1-2	TRBV20-1	CSAIENAGYTF	TGCAGTGCCATAGAGAATGCTGGCTACACCTTC
.	.	TRBJ2-4	TRBV30	CALRGRHIQYF	TGTGCCCTTCGAGGGAGGCACATTCAGTACTTC
TRBD1	.	TRBJ1-2	TRBV5-1	CASSLAVVGQGAGGYTF	TGCGCCAGCAGCTTGGCCGTGGTCGGGCAGGGGGCTGGTGGCTACACCTTC
.	.	TRBJ1-1	TRBV5-4	CASSLVGGSTEAFF	TGTGCCAGCAGCTTGGTCGGGGGATCCACTGAAGCTTTCTTT
.	once	TRBJ2-5	TRBV11-2	CASSLPSIQGTQYF	TGTGCCAGCAGCTTACCTAGCATTCAAGGGACCCAGTACTTC
.	.	TRBJ1-2	TRBV19	CASSIDSDYGYTF	TGTGCCAGTAGTATCGACAGTGACTATGGCTACACCTTC
TRBD1	.	TRBJ1-1	TRBV7-8	CASSLGDRGKGGAFF	TGTGCCAGCAGCTTAGGGGACAGGGGGAAAGGGGGAGCTTTCTTT
.	.	TRBJ1-1	TRBV28	CASSLAALIRDTEAFF	TGTGCCAGCAGTTTAGCGGCCTTAATACGGGACACTGAAGCTTTCTTT
.	.	TRBJ1-3	TRBV6-6	CASSTGPELGNTIYF	TGTGCCAGCAGCACAGGGCCGGAGCTAGGAAACACCATATATTTT
.	.	TRBJ1-2	TRBV28	CASSSPTLLSGGYTF	TGTGCCAGCAGTTCGCCGACACTTCTCTCAGGGGGCTACACCTTC
.	.	TRBJ1-1	TRBV4-1	CASSQWELNTEAFF	TGCGCCAGCAGCCAATGGGAGTTGAACACTGAAGCTTTCTTT
.	once	TRBJ2-1	TRBV4-1	CASSQEGAGYNEQFF	TGCGCCAGCAGCCAGGAGGGGGCGGGTTACAATGAGCAGTTCTTC
TRBD1	.	TRBJ1-4	TRBV11-2	CASSSYRGPNEKLFF	TGTGCCAGCAGCTCCTACAGGGGACCTAATGAAAAACTGTTTTTT
TRBD1	few	TRBJ2-7	TRBV7-8	CASSLLSQGAGEQYF	TGTGCCAGCAGCTTATTAAGCCAGGGGGCGGGGGAGCAGTACTTC
TRBD2	.	TRBJ2-1	TRBV19	CASSIASGSYNEQFF	TGTGCCAGTAGTATTGCTAGCGGGTCTTACAATGAGCAGTTCTTC
TRBD2	.	TRBJ2-5	TRBV7-3	CASSPSGGGSQYF	TGTGCCAGCAGCCCCAGTGGGGGGGGATCCCAGTACTTC
.	.	TRBJ1-2	TRBV28	CASSPPDRSNYGYTF	TGTGCCAGCAGTCCCCCCGACAGGAGTAACTATGGCTACACCTTC
.	medium-sized	TRBJ1-6	TRBV11-3	CASSPEAGVNSPLHF	TGTGCCAGCAGCCCAGAGGCGGGGGTTAATTCACCCCTCCACTTT
TRBD2	.	TRBJ2-5	TRBV30	CAWSLAGAQETQYF	TGTGCCTGGAGCTTAGCGGGAGCCCAAGAGACCCAGTACTTC
TRBD2	.	TRBJ2-4	TRBV9	CASSVGDSGRGIQYF	TGTGCCAGCAGCGTGGGGGATAGCGGGAGAGGCATTCAGTACTTC